These 21 T cell receptor beta chains originate from one sample sequenced in a study of blood T cell repertoires in COVID-19 (dated by TCRdb to the early 2020s). The library was generated by the immunoSEQ multiplex PCR assay. TCRdb limited this immuneACCESS table to in-frame rearrangements with V and J called. A share of clones is missing; checked studies link under half to unresolved V genes, and the rest is unexplained. The sample table contains some 380,000 clones; only one count was recorded for around 87% of them. The ten largest account for approximately 1.3% of the sample. The specimen was PBMCs or T cells enriched from blood (not recorded which). These receptors were taken from a man aged 30-40 years who had recovered from COVID-19.

The chain employs TRBV14 and TRBJ2-2; D remains unclear. V lost 2 bases and J 6 bases, leaving 7 bases between the germline ends. The CDR3 totals 13 residues. Germline V lookup: CDR1 SGHDN, CDR2 FVKESK. CDR3 protein: CASSQQSAGELFF. As DNA, the CDR3 is TGTGCCAGCAGCCAACAAAGCGCCGGGGAGCTGTTTTTT.

This clone has just a few counts. The chain links TRBV30 to TRBJ2-3; the D gene is possibly TRBD1 (6 bases). This CDR3 has 14 residues. Germline-derived CDR1 and CDR2 are GTSNPN and SVGIG (reference sequence). The ends were cut back, 2 bases at V and 2 bases at J, with 11 bases in the middle. As DNA, the CDR3 is TGTGCCTGGAGTCAAGGGGGAATCACAGATACGCAGTATTTT. It codes for CAWSQGGITDTQYF.

This clone occurred once. The rearrangement joins TRBV5-6 to TRBJ2-3, with D perhaps TRBD1 (6 bases). This CDR3 is built from 15 residues. Trimming stripped 2 bases from V and 5 bases from J, with 15 bases between. Germline V gene sequence: CDR1 SGHDT, CDR2 YYEEEE. The CDR3, as DNA: TGTGCCAGCAGCTTCAACAGGGTAAACCAAGATACGCAGTATTTT. Its protein product is CASSFNRVNQDTQYF.

Only one count was recorded for this clone. CDR3 in DNA: TGTGCCAGTAGTCCCAGAAGAACCACAGATACGCAGTATTTT. Protein: CASSPRRTTDTQYF. The chain recombines TRBV19 with TRBJ2-3; D uncertain. V gave up 5 bases and J gave up 2 bases, with 11 bases separating them. Looked up from germline, CDR1 is LNHDA and CDR2 is SQIVND (reference sequence). The CDR3 runs to 14 residues. The variable domain in full, completed from reference TRBV19 and TRBJ2-3, reads DGGITQSPKYLFRKEGQNVTLSCEQNLNHDAMYWYRQDPGQGLRLIYYSQIVNDFQKGDIAEGYSVSREKKESFPLTVTSAQKNPTAFYLCASSPRRTTDTQYFGPGTRLTVL.

V and J are TRBV7-9 and TRBJ1-4; D gene uncertain. V shed 5 bases and J shed 0 bases, with 10 bases lying between them. Germline CDR1 SEHNR, CDR2 FQNEAQ (reference sequence). This CDR3 contains 15 residues. The CDR3 region is CASSPPSATNEKLFF. CDR3 sequence (DNA): TGTGCCAGCAGCCCCCCCAGTGCAACTAATGAAAAACTGTTTTTT.

This chain links TRBV10-3 with TRBJ1-4; 8 nucleotides match TRBD1. The CDR3 consists of 14 residues. The V gene's germline CDR1 is ENHRY and CDR2 SYGVKD. Trimming took 5 bases from V and 4 from J; bases not matched to a gene: 3. The CDR3 spells CAISPDRGNEKLFF. The DNA of the CDR3 is TGTGCCATCAGTCCCGACAGGGGTAATGAAAAACTGTTTTTT.

J is TRBJ1-5 and V is TRBV30; tentatively, D is TRBD1 (5 bases). Trimming cost V 2 bases and J 4 bases, with 12 bases left between them. CDR3 length: 14 residues. Germline values: CDR1 GTSNPN, CDR2 SVGIG (reference sequence). The CDR3 region is CAWSRQGRNQPQHF. CDR3 DNA sequence: TGTGCCTGGAGTCGGCAGGGAAGGAATCAGCCCCAGCATTTT.

The chain has TRBV19 and TRBJ1-4, with D possibly TRBD1 on 6 matching bases. Germline V gene data show CDR1 as LNHDA and CDR2 as SQIVND (reference sequence). The CDR3 has 15 residues. V shed 3 bases and J shed 4 bases, with 12 bases lying between them. The CDR3 reads CASSISGQINEKLFF. The CDR3 bases are TGTGCCAGTAGTATCTCGGGACAAATTAATGAAAAACTGTTTTTT.

V and J are TRBV2 and TRBJ1-1; 7 positions match TRBD1. V trimming: 6 bases; J trimming: 5 bases; junction bases outside the gene matches: 12. CDR3 length: 15 residues. The V gene's germline CDR1 is SNHLY and CDR2 FYNNEI. CDR3 loop: CASSDRQGRGTEAFF. The CDR3 DNA reads TGTGCCAGCAGCGATCGACAGGGTAGGGGGACTGAAGCTTTCTTT.

The chain combines TRBV5-5 with TRBJ1-5; TRBD1 might be the D (5 bases). CDR1 and CDR2 from the germline V gene are SGHKS and YYEKEE (reference sequence). The CDR3 covers 13 residues. V shed 5 bases and J shed 7 bases, with 13 bases lying between them. In DNA form, the CDR3 reads TGTGCCAGCAGTTCTCCTGGGGGGCAGCCCCAGCATTTT. Its translation is CASSSPGGQPQHF.

This clone was counted once. This chain connects TRBV6-5 to TRBJ1-2; possible D gene TRBD1, 6 bases. The CDR3 is made up of 14 amino acids. CDR1 and CDR2 (germline): MNHEY, SVGAGI. The ends were cut back, 7 bases at V and 0 bases at J, with 12 bases in the middle. The DNA for the CDR3 is TGTGCCAGCAATAGGACAGAGACTAACTATGGCTACACCTTC. This sequence encodes CASNRTETNYGYTF.

The V call is TRBV5-1, the J call TRBJ1-4; D is perhaps TRBD1 (6 bases). Germline CDR1 is SGHRS and CDR2 is YFSETQ. V was pared by 4 bases and J by 7 bases, with 11 bases between. This CDR3 region has 13 residues. The CDR3 is CASSDTRGEKLFF. DNA for the CDR3: TGCGCCAGCAGCGATACCAGGGGTGAAAAACTGTTTTTT. Combining the CDR3 with reference TRBV5-1 and TRBJ1-4 gives the whole variable domain KAGVTQTPRYLIKTRGQQVTLSCSPISGHRSVSWYQQTPGQGLQFLFEYFSETQRNKGNFPGRFSGRQFSNSRSEMNVSTLELGDSALYLCASSDTRGEKLFFGSGTQLSVL.

CDR3 in amino acids: CASRSTPGQGLYF. DNA of the CDR3: TGTGCCAGCAGGTCAACCCCGGGACAGGGTCTGTACTTC. The genes are TRBV28 and TRBJ2-7; 9 nucleotides align to TRBD1. J gave up 12 bases and V 6 bases, and 12 bases lay outside the gene matches. Germline values: CDR1 MDHEN, CDR2 SYDVKM. This CDR3 is 13 amino acids long.

In this sample, this clone turned up a few times. The V and J genes are TRBV25-1 and TRBJ1-6, with TRBD1 as a possible D gene (6 bases). The germline CDR1 and CDR2 sequences are MGHDK and SYGVNS. This CDR3 comprises 15 residues. The V end lost 1 base, the J end lost 7 bases, and 11 bases lay between the germline ends. CDR3 sequence: CASSESRQGNSPLHF. The CDR3 bases are TGTGCCAGCAGTGAATCCCGGCAGGGGAATTCACCCCTCCACTTT.

The V and J genes are TRBV15 and TRBJ1-3; maybe TRBD1 (6 bases). Germline CDR1 and CDR2: LNHNV and YYDKDF (reference sequence). The V end was cut by 0 bases, the J end by 6 bases, with 12 bases between. This CDR3 region has 15 residues. The CDR3 coding sequence is TGTGCCACCAGCAGAGATAGGGGGTGGAAAAACACCATATATTTT. Amino acids: CATSRDRGWKNTIYF. Filled out from reference TRBV15 and TRBJ1-3, the complete variable domain reads DAMVIQNPRYQVTQFGKPVTLSCSQTLNHNVMYWYQQKSSQAPKLLFHYYDKDFNNEADTPDNFQSRRPNTSFCFLDIRSPGLGDTAMYLCATSRDRGWKNTIYFGEGSWLTVV.

This chain connects TRBV7-9 to TRBJ2-7; 8 bases are shared with TRBD1. Germline V gives CDR1 SEHNR, CDR2 FQNEAQ (reference sequence). The junction had 5 bases not matched to a gene; V was cut back by 5 bases and J by 5 bases. This CDR3 is 13 amino acids long. CDR3 protein: CASSRRGLNEQYF. In DNA, the CDR3 is TGTGCCAGCAGCCGCAGGGGGCTCAACGAGCAGTACTTC.

The chain has TRBV11-2 and TRBJ1-1; maybe TRBD1 (5 bases). V was shortened by 0 bases and J by 5 bases, with 7 bases between the two germline ends. CDR3 length: 13 amino acids. CDR1 is SGHAT and CDR2 is FQNNGV in the germline V gene. The CDR3 DNA is TGTGCCAGCAGCTTAGACAGGGAAACTGAAGCTTTCTTT. Its translation is CASSLDRETEAFF.

CDR3 nucleotides: TGTGCCAGCAGTTCCCATGGGGCTCTGAACACTGAAGCTTTCTTT. It specifies CASSSHGALNTEAFF. The chain links TRBV27 to TRBJ1-1, with D possibly matching TRBD1 (5 bases). V was pared by 4 bases and J by 0 bases, with 12 bases between. The CDR3 spans 15 residues. CDR1 and CDR2 from the germline V gene are MNHEY and SMNVEV (reference sequence).

This chain uses TRBV5-6 with TRBJ2-7; tentative D call: TRBD1 (5 bases). Germline V gene data show CDR1 as SGHDT and CDR2 as YYEEEE. V was clipped by 0 bases and J by 2 bases, with 9 bases between them. This CDR3 spans 14 amino acids. The CDR3 DNA is TGTGCCAGCAGCTTGGGGCAGGGTCCCTACGAGCAGTACTTC. Protein: CASSLGQGPYEQYF.

CDR3 loop: CASSFGSPRYEQYF. CDR3 DNA sequence: TGTGCCAGCAGTTTTGGGAGTCCCCGGTACGAGCAGTACTTC. The chain has TRBV27 and TRBJ2-7, with D perhaps TRBD2 (5 bases). This CDR3 is 14 amino acids long. Germline CDR1 reads MNHEY; CDR2 reads SMNVEV (reference sequence). Trimming shortened V by 3 bases and J by 4 bases, and 13 bases separated the two germline ends.

The V call is TRBV18, the J call TRBJ1-1, with a weak D call TRBD1 (5 bases). CDR1 and CDR2 from the germline V gene are KGHSH and LQKENI. The CDR3 runs 16 residues. The ends were cut back, 0 bases at V and 1 base at J, with 12 bases in the middle. CDR3 nucleotide sequence: TGTGCCAGCTCACCACCGTCTAGGGGCCAGAACACTGAAGCTTTCTTT. Translated, it gives CASSPPSRGQNTEAFF.